These 10 T cell receptor beta chains were sequenced from one sample in a study of T-cell reconstitution after alpha-beta-depleted transplantation in children. TCRbeta library preparation incorporated unique molecular identifiers. In TCRdb, the PCR reads were re-called with MiXCR into one record per CDR3 protein. This sample has over 400,000 distinct CDR3 sequences, with over 40% found just once. This sample comprised PBMCs, obtained before TCRalphabeta/CD19-depleted stem cell transplant. The receptors come from a girl aged 2-9 years with aplastic anemia, due to receive a stem cell transplant.

The table lists this clonotype with a count of one. This may be a read error: a much more frequent sequence differs by one nucleotide. The chain couples TRBV20-1 to TRBJ2-1; 9 nucleotides agree with TRBD1. The CDR3 totals 14 residues. The germline V gene encodes CDR1 DFQATT and CDR2 SNEGSKA (reference sequence). V was clipped by 5 bases and J by 4 bases; unmatched bases: 6. In DNA, the CDR3 is TGCAGTGCTGCGGACAGGGGCAATTACAATGAGCAGTTCTTC. This sequence encodes CSAADRGNYNEQFF.

The V and J genes are TRBV20-1 and TRBJ2-1, with TRBD1 as a possible D gene (6 bases). The CDR3 is 13 amino acids. Trimming shortened V by 3 bases and J by 4 bases, and 10 bases separated the two germline ends. From germline, CDR1 is DFQATT and CDR2 SNEGSKA (reference sequence). Written as DNA, the CDR3 is TGCAGTGCTAGGGGGGCCCTTTACAATGAGCAGTTCTTC. Translated: CSARGALYNEQFF.

This clonotype has a count of ten or more. The chain carries TRBV5-1 and TRBJ1-6, with no clear D. Germline CDR1 is SGHRS and CDR2 is YFSETQ. Trimming shortened V by 2 bases and J by 5 bases, and 23 bases separated the two germline ends. CDR3 length: 19 residues. CDR3 sequence (DNA): TGCGCCAGCAGCTTTTCTTCTGTGACCTTGCCGGGAGATAATTCACCCCTCCACTTT. This codes for CASSFSSVTLPGDNSPLHF.

The V gene is TRBV7-6, the J gene TRBJ2-5, with D tentatively TRBD1 or TRBD2 (6 bases each). The CDR3 has 15 residues. V shed 4 bases and J shed 1 base, with 13 bases lying between them. Germline V gene data show CDR1 as SGHVS and CDR2 as FNYEAQ. CDR3 amino acids: CASSSEGGPQETQYF. CDR3 nucleotides: TGTGCCAGCAGCTCAGAAGGGGGGCCCCAAGAGACCCAGTACTTC.

This clonotype was seen only a few times. V usage is TRBV6-2 or TRBV6-3 and J usage is TRBJ2-7; 8 bases agree with TRBD2. This CDR3 has 16 residues. Germline V gives CDR1 MNHEY, CDR2 SVGEGT. V was pared by 4 bases and J by 6 bases, with 14 bases of the junction left unmatched. In DNA, the CDR3 is TGTGCCAGCAGTTCGTCAATCCGGGAGGGCCTCAGCGAGCAGTACTTC. It encodes CASSSSIREGLSEQYF.

This clonotype was detected only a few times. The chain combines TRBV3-1 with TRBJ2-1; the match to TRBD2 covers 10 bases. Unmatched junction bases numbered 13, after V lost 4 bases and J lost 16 bases. This CDR3 comprises 14 residues. Germline CDR1 is LGHDT and CDR2 is YNNKEL (reference sequence). The CDR3 bases are TGTGCCAGCAGCCTCCAGCGGGAGGGGACAATGAGCTTCTTC. It encodes CASSLQREGTMSFF.

The table lists this clonotype with a count of one. V is TRBV6-1 and J is TRBJ2-1; weak D call: TRBD1 (5 bases). This CDR3 has 14 amino acids. Trimming cost V 10 bases and J 1 base, with 14 bases left between them. Germline CDR1 reads MNHNS; CDR2 reads SASEGT. CDR3 region: CATINRQSYNEQFF. CDR3 coding DNA: TGTGCCACCATAAACAGGCAGTCCTACAATGAGCAGTTCTTC.

J is TRBJ1-4 and V is TRBV28, with D hard to call. The CDR3 is made up of 12 amino acids. Germline V gene sequence: CDR1 MDHEN, CDR2 SYDVKM. Trimming took off 6 bases at V and 5 bases at J, with 7 bases between the two ends. The CDR3 coding sequence is TGTGCCAGCAGGGCCCAGAATGAAAAACTGTTTTTT. It is translated as CASRAQNEKLFF. Full variable domain (missing parts from reference TRBV28 and TRBJ1-4): DVKVTQSSRYLVKRTGEKVFLECVQDMDHENMFWYRQDPGLGLRLIYFSYDVKMKEKGDIPEGYSVSREKKERFSLILESASTNQTSMYLCASRAQNEKLFFGSGTQLSVL.

This clonotype was detected only a few times. This chain uses TRBV4-2 with TRBJ1-1; D is uncertain. Germline V gene data show CDR1 as LGHNA and CDR2 as YNFKEQ. The CDR3 runs to 13 residues. Between the trimmed V and J ends, which lost 0 bases and 6 bases, there was a span of 8 bases. CDR3 sequence reads: CASSQEAGAEAFF. For the CDR3, the DNA is TGTGCCAGCAGCCAAGAGGCTGGGGCTGAAGCTTTCTTT.

The chain recombines TRBV20-1 with TRBJ2-3, with TRBD2 identical over 11 bases. This CDR3 has 14 amino acids. Germline V gives CDR1 DFQATT, CDR2 SNEGSKA (reference sequence). V shed 6 bases and J 2 bases; nucleotides not matched to a gene: 4. The CDR3 nucleotides are TGCAGTGCCCGACTAGCGGGACCCACAGATACGCAGTATTTT. Translation: CSARLAGPTDTQYF.